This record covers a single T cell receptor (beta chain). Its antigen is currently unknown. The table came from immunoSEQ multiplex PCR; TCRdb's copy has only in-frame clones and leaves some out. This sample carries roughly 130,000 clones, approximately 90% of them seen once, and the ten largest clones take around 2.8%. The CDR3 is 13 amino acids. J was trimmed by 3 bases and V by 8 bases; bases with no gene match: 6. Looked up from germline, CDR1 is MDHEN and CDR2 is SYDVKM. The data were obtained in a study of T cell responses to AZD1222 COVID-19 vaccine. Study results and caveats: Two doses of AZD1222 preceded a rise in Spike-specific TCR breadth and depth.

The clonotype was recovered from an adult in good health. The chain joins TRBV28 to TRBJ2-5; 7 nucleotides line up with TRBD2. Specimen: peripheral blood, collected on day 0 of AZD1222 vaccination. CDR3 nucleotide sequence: TGTGCCAGCGGATGGGGAGGGAAAGAGACCCAGTACTTC. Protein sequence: CASGWGGKETQYF. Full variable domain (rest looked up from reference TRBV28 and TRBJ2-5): DVKVTQSSRYLVKRTGEKVFLECVQDMDHENMFWYRQDPGLGLRLIYFSYDVKMKEKGDIPEGYSVSREKKERFSLILESASTNQTSMYLCASGWGGKETQYFGPGTRLLVL.